This TCR beta chain was recovered during a study of T-cell reconstitution after alpha-beta-depleted transplantation in children. The sample holds many counts of this clonotype. Germline V lookup: CDR1 SEHNR, CDR2 FQNEAQ (reference sequence). The CDR3 contains 16 residues. With 1 base clipped from V and 7 bases from J, the junction kept 7 bases outside the gene matches. Unique molecular identifiers were used to barcode this TCRbeta library. Using its own MiXCR run on the PCR reads, TCRdb lists one record per CDR3 protein. This repertoire shows some 530,000 distinct CDR3 sequences, around 13% found once; its top ten account for around 5.6%.

This specimen was PBMCs from the stem cell graft donor, taken from the stem cell graft. This TCR came from a human donor who donated a stem cell graft to a child with combined immunodeficiency. This chain joins TRBV7-9 and TRBJ2-1; 10 nucleotides match TRBD2. CDR3 DNA: TGTGCCAGCAGCTTAGTGTCTAGCGGGAGTTGGAATGAGCAGTTCTTC. Its translation: CASSLVSSGSWNEQFF.